These T cell receptor beta chains were read from a single sample in a study of cytomegalovirus exposure and HLA in healthy donors. Clones were sequenced by immunoSEQ multiplex PCR, and TCRdb holds only the in-frame ones, with some missing. The table lists 170,000 or so clones. Sample: PBMCs. These receptors all stem from a man aged 30-40 years in good health and CMV-seronegative. The CDR3 runs from the conserved cysteine through the conserved F or W. A D gene is named only where the DNA matches it firmly.

>TRBV19|TRBJ2-4|TRBD2
CASSIDGGGRALAKNIQYF
TGTGCCAGTAGTATAGATGGCGGGGGGCGTGCTCTAGCCAAAAACATTCAGTACTTC
>TRBV10-2|TRBJ2-2|TRBD2
CATPRLAGYTGELFF
TGCGCCACCCCGAGGCTAGCGGGGTACACCGGGGAGCTGTTTTTT
>TRBV6-1|TRBJ2-5|TRBD1
CASSPQWTGPETQYF
TGTGCCAGCAGCCCCCAATGGACAGGGCCAGAGACCCAGTACTTC
>TRBV28|TRBJ2-5|TRBD2
CATLGGEDQETQYF
TGTGCTACCCTGGGGGGGGAAGACCAAGAGACCCAGTACTTC
>TRBV11-2|TRBJ2-7|TRBD2
CASSEGLQVYEQYF
TGTGCCAGCAGCGAGGGACTACAGGTTTACGAGCAGTACTTC
>TRBV7-2|TRBJ2-7|TRBD2
CASSSGAGGRLYYEQYF
TGTGCCAGCAGCTCGGGAGCGGGAGGGCGCCTGTACTACGAGCAGTACTTC
>TRBV6-6|TRBJ2-5|TRBD2
CASRPASGRAGETQYF
TGTGCCAGCAGACCTGCTAGCGGGAGGGCGGGAGAGACCCAGTACTTC
>TRBV5-1|TRBJ2-7|TRBD2
CASSPGLAAYEQYF
TGCGCCAGCAGCCCGGGACTAGCGGCGTACGAGCAGTACTTC
>TRBV5-1|TRBJ2-1|-
CASSLTEMSSYNEQFF
TGCGCCAGCAGCTTGACTGAAATGAGCTCCTACAATGAGCAGTTCTTC
>TRBV9|TRBJ2-5|TRBD1
CASSSRTGEETQYF
TGTGCCAGCAGCTCCCGGACAGGGGAAGAGACCCAGTACTTC
>TRBV27|TRBJ2-3|TRBD2
CASSSPAGKGTDTQYF
TGTGCCAGCAGTTCTCCAGCGGGAAAAGGGACAGATACGCAGTATTTT
>TRBV15|TRBJ2-1|-
CATSGRLPIGGQHNEQFF
TGTGCCACCAGCGGAAGGCTGCCAATAGGGGGACAACACAATGAGCAGTTCTTC
>TRBV14|TRBJ1-2|TRBD1
CASSQDWDRGNYGYTF
TGTGCCAGCAGCCAAGATTGGGACAGGGGAAACTATGGCTACACCTTC
>TRBV5-1|TRBJ2-3|-
CASSLGRRLPDTQYF
TGCGCCAGCAGCTTAGGGAGGCGCCTCCCAGATACGCAGTATTTT
>TRBV6-6|TRBJ2-7|-
CASSSGQQQYF
TGTGCCAGCAGTTCGGGTCAGCAGCAGTACTTC
>TRBV18|TRBJ2-2|TRBD1
CASSPPEGQGANTGELFF
TGTGCCAGCTCACCACCGGAGGGACAGGGGGCGAACACCGGGGAGCTGTTTTTT
>TRBV4-3|TRBJ2-1|TRBD2
CASSLGGSGSHEQFF
TGCGCCAGCAGCCTAGGAGGGAGCGGGAGCCATGAGCAGTTCTTC
>TRBV4-3|TRBJ1-4|-
CASSQGNGGWEKLFF
TGCGCCAGCAGCCAAGGGAATGGGGGGTGGGAAAAACTGTTTTTT
>TRBV6-5|TRBJ1-2|-
CASSSNLLRGAGYTF
TGTGCCAGCAGTTCGAACCTTTTACGGGGGGCTGGCTACACCTTC
>TRBV28|TRBJ2-3|TRBD2
CASSSSGLADTDTQYF
TGTGCCAGCAGTTCGTCCGGACTAGCGGACACAGATACGCAGTATTTT
>TRBV18|TRBJ1-1|-
CASSPLGEGGTEAFF
TGTGCCAGCTCACCCCTCGGGGAGGGGGGTACTGAAGCTTTCTTT
>TRBV7-3|TRBJ2-2|TRBD2
CASSARPTSGMNTGELFF
TGTGCCAGCAGCGCTCGCCCGACTAGCGGGATGAACACCGGGGAGCTGTTTTTT
>TRBV11-3|TRBJ1-2|-
CASSYFQGFYGYTF
TGTGCCAGCAGCTACTTTCAGGGATTCTATGGCTACACCTTC
>TRBV12-5|TRBJ2-2|TRBD2
CASGYTIGRRDGELFF
TGTGCTAGTGGCTATACTATCGGGAGGAGAGACGGGGAGCTGTTTTTT
>TRBV7-9|TRBJ1-6|-
CASSSDRQNSPLHF
TGTGCCAGCAGCTCCGACAGACAAAATTCACCCCTCCACTTT
>TRBV9|TRBJ2-5|TRBD2
CASSVRLAHQETQYF
TGTGCCAGCAGCGTCAGACTAGCGCACCAAGAGACCCAGTACTTC
>TRBV19|TRBJ2-2|TRBD2
CASSTSGLAETGELFF
TGTGCCAGTAGTACCTCGGGACTAGCGGAAACCGGGGAGCTGTTTTTT
>TRBV6-1|TRBJ2-3|TRBD1
CASSEQGEYNTQYF
TGTGCCAGCAGTGAGCAGGGGGAATATAATACGCAGTATTTT
>TRBV18|TRBJ2-1|TRBD1
CASSLKTGREQFF
TGTGCCAGCTCATTAAAGACAGGGCGGGAGCAGTTCTTC
>TRBV19|TRBJ2-1|TRBD2
CASSMYSPGGGWVEQFF
TGTGCCAGTAGTATGTATTCTCCGGGAGGAGGGTGGGTTGAGCAGTTCTTC
>TRBV27|TRBJ2-3|-
CASRRAGPSTDTQYF
TGTGCCAGCAGGCGAGCGGGCCCTAGCACAGATACGCAGTATTTT
>TRBV7-8|TRBJ2-5|-
CASSPRMQTQYF
TGTGCCAGCAGCCCTAGGATGCAGACCCAGTACTTC
>TRBV28|TRBJ1-5|-
CASSIVQKTPGTQHF
TGTGCCAGCAGCATAGTACAGAAAACCCCAGGGACCCAGCATTTT
>TRBV15|TRBJ1-2|-
CATSWPLGGHYGYTF
TGTGCCACCAGCTGGCCGTTGGGGGGGCACTATGGCTACACCTTC
>TRBV7-3|TRBJ2-5|TRBD2
CASSLNGRAEFQETQYF
TGTGCCAGCAGCTTAAACGGGAGGGCCGAATTTCAAGAGACCCAGTACTTC
>TRBV10-1|TRBJ2-4|-
CASSESTGTKNIQYF
TGCGCCAGCAGTGAGTCAACCGGGACCAAAAACATTCAGTACTTC
>TRBV6-5|TRBJ2-1|-
CASSFSGRPYNEQFF
TGTGCCAGCAGTTTTAGCGGCAGACCCTACAATGAGCAGTTCTTC
>TRBV5-1|TRBJ2-5|TRBD1
CASSSLYRTGQETQYF
TGCGCCAGCAGCTCCCTTTACCGGACAGGGCAAGAGACCCAGTACTTC
>TRBV7-9|TRBJ2-2|-
CASSPLADQNTGELFF
TGTGCCAGCAGCCCCTTAGCGGACCAGAACACCGGGGAGCTGTTTTTT
>TRBV29-1|TRBJ2-7|TRBD2
CSVETTPSSGRSLEQYF
TGCAGCGTTGAAACCACCCCCTCTAGCGGGAGGTCCCTCGAGCAGTACTTC
>TRBV27|TRBJ2-1|TRBD1
CASSSPGQGIDNEQFF
TGTGCCAGCAGTTCCCCAGGACAGGGTATAGACAATGAGCAGTTCTTC
>TRBV7-3|TRBJ1-5|-
CASSRGPGRNQPQHF
TGTGCCAGCAGTAGGGGTCCAGGACGGAATCAGCCCCAGCATTTT
>TRBV13|TRBJ1-1|-
CASGGQLMNTEAFF
TGTGCCAGCGGAGGGCAACTGATGAACACTGAAGCTTTCTTT
>TRBV5-1|TRBJ2-5|TRBD2
CASTGTSGRAWETQYF
TGCGCCAGCACCGGGACTAGCGGGAGGGCATGGGAGACCCAGTACTTC
>TRBV5-1|TRBJ2-3|-
CASTQQGTRDTQYF
TGCGCCAGCACCCAACAGGGGACTAGAGATACGCAGTATTTT
>TRBV7-8|TRBJ2-7|-
CASSLVLQGYEQYF
TGTGCCAGCAGCTTAGTATTACAGGGCTACGAGCAGTACTTC
>TRBV6-4|TRBJ2-7|-
CASSESLLTVQYF
TGTGCCAGCAGTGAATCCTTACTAACTGTGCAGTACTTC
>TRBV27|TRBJ2-1|-
CASSRQGHNEQFF
TGTGCCAGCTCCAGGCAGGGGCACAATGAGCAGTTCTTC
>TRBV5-6|TRBJ2-2|TRBD2
CASSPGLAGETGELFF
TGTGCCAGCAGTCCGGGACTAGCGGGTGAGACCGGGGAGCTGTTTTTT